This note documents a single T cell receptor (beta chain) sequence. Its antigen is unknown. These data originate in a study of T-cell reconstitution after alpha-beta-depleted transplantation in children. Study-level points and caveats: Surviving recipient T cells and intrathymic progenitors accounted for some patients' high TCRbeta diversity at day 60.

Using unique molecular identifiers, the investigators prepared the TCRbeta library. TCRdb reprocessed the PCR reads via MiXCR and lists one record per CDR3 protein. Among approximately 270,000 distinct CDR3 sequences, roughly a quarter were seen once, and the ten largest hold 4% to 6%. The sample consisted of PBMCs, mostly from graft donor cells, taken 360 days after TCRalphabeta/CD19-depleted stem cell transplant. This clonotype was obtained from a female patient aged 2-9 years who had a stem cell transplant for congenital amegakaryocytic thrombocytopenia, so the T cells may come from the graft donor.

DNA of the CDR3: TGTGCCAGCACCGGGACTTCGGCCGGGGAGCTGTTTTTT. Its protein product is CASTGTSAGELFF. The chain uses TRBV12-3 or TRBV12-4 and TRBJ2-2; weak D call: TRBD2 (6 bases). Trimming shortened V by 7 bases and J by 6 bases, and 12 bases separated the two germline ends. CDR3 length: 13 residues.